A single sample gave rise to the 18 T cell receptor beta chains below, sequenced in a study of regulatory T cells in long-lasting Graves disease. The TCR beta library used iRepertoire HTBI primers with Arm-PCR amplification of CDR3. TCRdb passed the multiplex PCR reads through MiXCR, listing each CDR3 protein once. Of hundreds of thousands of distinct CDR3 sequences in the sample, about a fifth were seen once. Time point of the sample: persistent/refractory GD, antithyroid drugs over 5 years with positive TRAb. TCR sequences were obtained from RNA taken from PBMCs. The source material was peripheral blood mononuclear cells (PBMCs), sampled when the disease was refractory, from a patient treated with antithyroid drugs. Receptors originate from a female donor with Graves disease.

The V call is TRBV7-8, the J call TRBJ2-5; possible D gene TRBD2, 5 bases. CDR1 and CDR2 (germline): SGHVS, FQNEAQ. With 6 bases removed from V and 3 bases from J, the gap between germline ends came to 26 bases. The CDR3 covers 18 residues. The CDR3 loop is CASSLIGVGTRGEETQYF. Here the CDR3 DNA reads TGTGCCAGCAGTCTTATCGGGGTGGGAACACGGGGAGAAGAGACCCAGTACTTC. Filled out from reference TRBV7-8 and TRBJ2-5, the complete variable domain reads GAGVSQSPRYKVAKRGQDVALRCDPISGHVSLFWYQQALGQGPEFLTYFQNEAQLDKSGLPSDRFFAERPEGSVSTLKIQRTQQEDSAVYLCASSLIGVGTRGEETQYFGPGTRLLVL.

This clonotype was seen ten or more times. The CDR3 loop reads CASNPAGVARKTQYF. The CDR3 DNA reads as TGTGCCAGCAACCCCGCAGGGGTCGCCCGGAAGACCCAGTACTTC. The rearrangement uses TRBV28 and TRBJ2-5; possible D gene TRBD1, 6 bases. This CDR3 is built from 15 residues. The V gene's germline CDR1 is MDHEN and CDR2 SYDVKM. V was pared by 7 bases and J by 6 bases, with 21 bases between.

This clonotype has just a few counts. The chain is built from TRBV7-2 and TRBJ2-5, with 13 bases fitting TRBD2. This CDR3 region has 15 residues. The V gene end was trimmed by 3 bases and the J gene end by 5 bases; junction bases not matched to a gene: 3. The germline gives CDR1 SGHTA, CDR2 FQGNSA. This chain's CDR3 is CASSLTSGGWETQYF. The CDR3 DNA reads TGTGCCAGCAGCTTGACTAGCGGGGGGTGGGAGACCCAGTACTTC.

This clonotype was observed a few times. V usage is TRBV12-3 or TRBV12-4 and J usage is TRBJ2-7; D gene ambiguous. The CDR3 runs to 13 residues. Between the trimmed V and J ends, which lost 2 bases and 5 bases, there was a span of 10 bases. Written as DNA, the CDR3 is TGTGCCAGCAGTTTAAGGTTTGCCCACGAGCAGTACTTC. This codes for CASSLRFAHEQYF.

The chain recombines TRBV29-1 with TRBJ1-3, with D possibly being TRBD1 (5 bases). Germline V gives CDR1 SQVTM, CDR2 ANQGSEA. Between the trimmed V and J ends, which lost 7 bases and 0 bases, there was a span of 13 bases. This CDR3 has 14 amino acids. For the CDR3, the DNA is TGCAGCGCTAGTCCCGACAGCTCTGGAAACACCATATATTTT. Amino acids: CSASPDSSGNTIYF. The whole variable domain, filled in from reference TRBV29-1 and TRBJ1-3, reads SAVISQKPSRDICQRGTSLTIQCQVDSQVTMMFWYRQQPGQSLTLIATANQGSEATYESGFVIDKFPISRPNLTFSTLTVSNMSPEDSSIYLCSASPDSSGNTIYFGEGSWLTVV.

The chain recombines TRBV4-1 with TRBJ2-7; D may match TRBD1 or TRBD2 (6 bases each). CDR1 is MGHRA, CDR2 YSYEKL, per germline. The CDR3 runs to 12 residues. V was cut by 3 bases and J by 7 bases, with 10 bases left in between. The CDR3 coding sequence is TGCGCCAGCAGCCATGGAGGGGGAGAGCAGTACTTC. This encodes CASSHGGGEQYF.

In its sample, this clonotype was seen many times. This rearrangement joins TRBV20-1 to TRBJ2-5; tentatively, D is TRBD2 (6 bases). In germline, CDR1 is DFQATT, CDR2 SNEGSKA (reference sequence). This CDR3 has 13 residues. V lost 6 bases and J lost 3, with 14 bases in between. This CDR3 reads CSAHRAGKETQYF. CDR3 coding DNA: TGCAGTGCCCACCGCGCGGGGAAAGAGACCCAGTACTTC.

This clonotype was detected a few times. The chain couples TRBV28 to TRBJ2-1, with 13 bases that match TRBD2. Germline V lookup: CDR1 MDHEN, CDR2 SYDVKM. The CDR3 spans 18 residues. V was clipped by 1 base and J by 3 bases; unmatched bases: 6. CDR3 region: CASSLSLGTSGDYNEQFF. The CDR3 DNA follows: TGTGCCAGCAGTTTATCTCTTGGGACTAGCGGGGACTACAATGAGCAGTTCTTC.

CDR3 sequence reads: CASSFALRGGETQYF. The CDR3 bases are TGTGCCAGCAGCTTTGCTTTACGGGGGGGAGAGACCCAGTACTTC. The gene calls are TRBV7-9 and TRBJ2-5, with 8 bases lining up with TRBD2. CDR3 length equals 15 residues. Germline CDR1 reads SEHNR; CDR2 reads FQNEAQ (reference sequence). Trimming took 3 bases from V and 4 from J; bases not matched to a gene: 7.

The CDR3 sequence is CASSATGAKNIQYF. The CDR3 DNA follows: TGTGCCAGCAGCGCTACCGGAGCCAAAAACATTCAGTACTTC. J is TRBJ2-4 and V is TRBV13; no definite D call. CDR3 length: 14 residues. Germline V gene lookup returns CDR1 PRHDT and CDR2 FYEKMQ (reference sequence). The V and J ends lost 5 bases and 0 bases respectively, with 8 bases between them.

The V call is TRBV7-2, the J call TRBJ2-5; TRBD2 matches 7 bases. From germline, CDR1 is SGHTA and CDR2 FQGNSA. The trim removed 5 bases at V and 3 bases at J, leaving 9 bases unmatched. This CDR3 has 15 amino acids. This CDR3 is CASSVRGDPKETQYF. CDR3 DNA sequence: TGTGCCAGCAGCGTACGGGGGGACCCCAAAGAGACCCAGTACTTC.

This clonotype occurred a few times. The genes are TRBV5-5 and TRBJ2-5, with 7 bases that match TRBD1. The germline gives CDR1 SGHKS, CDR2 YYEKEE (reference sequence). The CDR3 consists of 15 residues. Unmatched junction bases numbered 7, after V lost 0 bases and J lost 5 bases. The CDR3 nucleotides read TGTGCCAGCAGCTTGGCCGTAGGGGGCTTCGAGACCCAGTACTTC. Residues: CASSLAVGGFETQYF.

Regarding this clonotype: A much larger clone is a single base away; this may be a read error. The chain is built from TRBV24-1 and TRBJ2-5, with TRBD2 as a possible D gene (6 bases). The CDR3 runs 12 residues. The germline V and J ends were trimmed by 2 bases and 9 bases, with 9 bases remaining between them. Germline lookup yields CDR1 KGHDR and CDR2 SFDVKD. The CDR3 loop reads CATSDSGEAQYF. In nucleotides, the CDR3 is TGTGCCACCAGTGATTCTGGGGAGGCCCAGTACTTC.

This clonotype was counted a few times. This chain joins TRBV27 and TRBJ2-7, with a tentative D call TRBD1 (6 bases). CDR3 length: 14 amino acids. Germline loops: CDR1 MNHEY, CDR2 SMNVEV (reference sequence). Trimming took off 6 bases at V and 1 base at J, with 13 bases between the two ends. CDR3 protein: CASSLQGWSYEQYF. The CDR3 DNA reads as TGTGCCAGCAGCCTCCAGGGGTGGTCCTACGAGCAGTACTTC.

This clonotype was detected many times. The rearrangement joins TRBV11-2 to TRBJ1-6; D is unclear. There are 15 residues in the CDR3. Germline CDR1 SGHAT, CDR2 FQNNGV. V dropped 0 bases and J dropped 0 bases, with 3 bases sitting between them. As DNA, the CDR3 is TGTGCCAGCAGCTTAGAGGGCTCCTATAATTCACCCCTCCACTTT. As protein: CASSLEGSYNSPLHF.

Ten or more counts support this clonotype. The J gene is TRBJ1-2, the V gene TRBV27; 7 positions match TRBD1. Germline assignment: CDR1 MNHEY and CDR2 SMNVEV (reference sequence). The length of the CDR3 is 14 residues. With V trimmed by 5 bases and J by 0 bases, 3 bases remained unmatched. The DNA for the CDR3 is TGTGCCAGCAGTCTGACAGGGTCTAACTATGGCTACACCTTC. Its translation: CASSLTGSNYGYTF.

This clonotype was detected only a few times. The V gene is TRBV30, the J gene TRBJ1-5; no definite D call. The V end lost 3 bases, the J end lost 6 bases, and 9 bases lay between the germline ends. This CDR3 comprises 12 residues. The germline CDR1 and CDR2 sequences are GTSNPN and SVGIG (reference sequence). The CDR3 coding sequence is TGTGCCTGGAGCCGTCCGGGTCAGCCCCAGCATTTT. Its protein is CAWSRPGQPQHF. Filled out from reference TRBV30 and TRBJ1-5, the complete variable domain reads SQTIHQWPATLVQPVGSPLSLECTVEGTSNPNLYWYRQAAGRGLQLLFYSVGIGQISSEVPQNLSASRPQDRQFILSSKKLLLSDSGFYLCAWSRPGQPQHFGDGTRLSIL.

This clonotype was seen a few times. The chain has TRBV20-1 and TRBJ2-5, with 8 bases matching TRBD1. V gave up 5 bases and J gave up 2 bases; unmatched junction bases: 7. The CDR3 extends over 14 amino acids. Germline CDR1 is DFQATT and CDR2 is SNEGSKA (reference sequence). The CDR3 is CSALSDRAQETQYF. For the CDR3, the DNA is TGCAGTGCTCTCTCGGACAGGGCGCAAGAGACCCAGTACTTC.